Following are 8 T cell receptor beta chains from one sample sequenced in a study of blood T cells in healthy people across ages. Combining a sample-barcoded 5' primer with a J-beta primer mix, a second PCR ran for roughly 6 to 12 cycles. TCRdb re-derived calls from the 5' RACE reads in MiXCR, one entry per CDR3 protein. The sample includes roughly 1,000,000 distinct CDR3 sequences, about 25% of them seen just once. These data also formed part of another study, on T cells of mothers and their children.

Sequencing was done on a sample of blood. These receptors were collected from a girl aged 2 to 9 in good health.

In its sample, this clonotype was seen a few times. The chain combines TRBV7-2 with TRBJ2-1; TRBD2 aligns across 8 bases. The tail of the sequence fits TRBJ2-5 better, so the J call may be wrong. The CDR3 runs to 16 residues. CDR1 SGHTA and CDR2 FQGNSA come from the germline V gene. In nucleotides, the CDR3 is TGTGCCAGCAGCTTAGTCGGGGGGGCCCGATTGGAGACCCAGTACTTC. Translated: CASSLVGGARLETQYF.

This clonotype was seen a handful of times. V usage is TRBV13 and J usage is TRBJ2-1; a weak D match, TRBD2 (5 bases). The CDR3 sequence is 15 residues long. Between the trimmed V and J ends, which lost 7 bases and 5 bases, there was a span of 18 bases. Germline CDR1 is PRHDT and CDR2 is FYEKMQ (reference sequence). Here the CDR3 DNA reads TGTGCCAGCAACTTTGTGGGAGCGGTCGACAATGAGCAGTTCTTC. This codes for CASNFVGAVDNEQFF.

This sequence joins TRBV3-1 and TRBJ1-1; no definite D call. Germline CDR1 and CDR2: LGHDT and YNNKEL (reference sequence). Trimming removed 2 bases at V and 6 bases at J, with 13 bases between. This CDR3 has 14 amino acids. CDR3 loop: CASSQFAGGPEAFF. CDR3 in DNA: TGTGCCAGCAGCCAATTTGCCGGCGGACCTGAAGCTTTCTTT.

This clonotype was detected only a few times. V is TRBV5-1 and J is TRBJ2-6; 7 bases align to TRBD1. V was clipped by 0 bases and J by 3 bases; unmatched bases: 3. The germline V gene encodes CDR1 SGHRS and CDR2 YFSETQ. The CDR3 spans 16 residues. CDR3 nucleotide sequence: TGCGCCAGCAGCTTGGACAGGGGCGGTGGGGCCAACGTCCTGACTTTC. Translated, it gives CASSLDRGGGANVLTF. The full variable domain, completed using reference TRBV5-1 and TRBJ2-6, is KAGVTQTPRYLIKTRGQQVTLSCSPISGHRSVSWYQQTPGQGLQFLFEYFSETQRNKGNFPGRFSGRQFSNSRSEMNVSTLELGDSALYLCASSLDRGGGANVLTFGAGSRLTVL.

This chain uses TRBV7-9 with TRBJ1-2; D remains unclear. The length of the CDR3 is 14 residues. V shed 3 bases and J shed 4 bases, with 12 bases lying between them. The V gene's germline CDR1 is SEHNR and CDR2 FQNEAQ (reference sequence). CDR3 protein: CASSLNSVIYGYTF. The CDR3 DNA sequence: TGTGCCAGCAGCTTGAACAGCGTAATCTATGGCTACACCTTC.

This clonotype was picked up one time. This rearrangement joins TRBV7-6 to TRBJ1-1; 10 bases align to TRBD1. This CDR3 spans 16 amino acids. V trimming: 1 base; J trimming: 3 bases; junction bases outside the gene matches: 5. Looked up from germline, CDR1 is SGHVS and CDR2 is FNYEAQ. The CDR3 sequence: CASSLVGQGMDTEAFF. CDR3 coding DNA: TGTGCCAGCAGCTTAGTGGGACAGGGGATGGACACTGAAGCTTTCTTT.

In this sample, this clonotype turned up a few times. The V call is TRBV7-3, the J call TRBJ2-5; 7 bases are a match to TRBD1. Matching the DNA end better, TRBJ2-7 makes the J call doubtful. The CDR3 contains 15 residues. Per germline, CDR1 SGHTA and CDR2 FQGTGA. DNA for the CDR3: TGTGCCAGCAGCTTAAATGCAGGGGGTCTATACGAGCAGTACTTC. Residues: CASSLNAGGLYEQYF.

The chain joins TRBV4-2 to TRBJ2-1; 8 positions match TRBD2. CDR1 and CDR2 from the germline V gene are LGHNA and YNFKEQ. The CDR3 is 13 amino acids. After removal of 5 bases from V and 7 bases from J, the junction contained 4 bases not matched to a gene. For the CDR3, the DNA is TGTGCCAGCAGCTGGGGCGGGGGGAATGAGCAGTTCTTC. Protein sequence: CASSWGGGNEQFF.